This T cell receptor (beta chain) was documented in a study of patients and donors after allogeneic stem cell transplantation. Germline V gives CDR1 MNHEY, CDR2 SMNVEV (reference sequence). V lost 4 bases, J lost 6 bases, and 13 bases lay in between. This CDR3 has 14 amino acids. This clonotype was counted once. TCRdb re-called the RT-PCR reads through MiXCR, storing one row per CDR3 protein. This repertoire shows about a million distinct CDR3 sequences, roughly 18% found once; its top ten account for 5% to 6.5%. The material sequenced was blood, either unsorted or a sorted T cell fraction (not recorded which). The TCR sequence derives from a human donor who was either an allogeneic HSCT recipient or a stem cell or donor lymphocyte infusion donor (not recorded which). It is not recorded whose cells these are; they may come from a transplant donor. The chain recombines TRBV27 with TRBJ2-1; tentatively, D is TRBD1 or TRBD2 (5 bases each). DNA of the CDR3: TGTGCCAGCAGTTCGGGACCTTGGGGCAATGAGCAGTTCTTC. Protein sequence: CASSSGPWGNEQFF.